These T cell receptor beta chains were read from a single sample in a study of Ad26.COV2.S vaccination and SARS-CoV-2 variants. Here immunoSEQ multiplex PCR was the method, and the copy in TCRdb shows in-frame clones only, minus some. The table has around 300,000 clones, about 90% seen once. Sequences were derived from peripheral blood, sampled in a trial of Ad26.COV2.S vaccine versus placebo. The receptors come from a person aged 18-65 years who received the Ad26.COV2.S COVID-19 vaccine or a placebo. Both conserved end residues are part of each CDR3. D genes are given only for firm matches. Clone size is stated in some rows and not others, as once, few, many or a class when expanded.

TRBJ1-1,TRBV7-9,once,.,CASSPPSEVGAFF,TGTGCCAGCAGCCCTCCAAGTGAGGTCGGGGCTTTCTTT
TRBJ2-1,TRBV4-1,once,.,CASSQEGIFQGLAINEQFF,TGCGCCAGCAGCCAAGAAGGAATCTTTCAGGGATTGGCTATCAATGAGCAGTTCTTC
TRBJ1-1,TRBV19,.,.,CASSISVAEAFF,TGTGCCAGTAGTATTTCCGTGGCTGAAGCTTTCTTT
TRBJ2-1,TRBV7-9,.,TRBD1,CASSGQGAYNEQFF,TGTGCCAGCAGCGGACAGGGGGCCTACAATGAGCAGTTCTTC
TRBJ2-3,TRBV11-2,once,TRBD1,CASSDWTGDTDTQYF,TGTGCCAGCAGCGACTGGACAGGGGACACAGATACGCAGTATTTT
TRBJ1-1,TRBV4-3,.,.,CASSQGGQRQSGEAFF,TGCGCCAGCAGCCAAGGGGGGCAAAGACAATCGGGTGAAGCTTTCTTT
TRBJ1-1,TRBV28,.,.,CASAYSINRDSEAFF,TGTGCCAGCGCATATTCGATAAACAGGGACTCTGAAGCTTTCTTT
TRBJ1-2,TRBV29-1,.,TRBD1,CSVEVPRGNYGYTF,TGCAGCGTTGAAGTACCCAGGGGGAACTATGGCTACACCTTC
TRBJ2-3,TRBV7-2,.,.,CASSPRAVSDTQYF,TGTGCCAGCAGCCCCCGAGCTGTGTCAGATACGCAGTATTTT
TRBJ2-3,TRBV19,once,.,CASSRRQITDTQYF,TGTGCCAGTAGTCGCCGACAAATCACAGATACGCAGTATTTT
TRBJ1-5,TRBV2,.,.,CASKVRDQPQHF,TGTGCCAGCAAGGTCCGAGATCAGCCCCAGCATTTT
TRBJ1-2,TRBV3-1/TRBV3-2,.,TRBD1,CASSQDVERRRQGRYGYTF,TGTGCCAGCAGCCAAGATGTTGAGAGGAGGCGACAGGGGCGATATGGCTACACCTTC
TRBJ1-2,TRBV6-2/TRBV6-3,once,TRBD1,CASSFRPGTGYGYTF,TGTGCCAGCAGCTTCAGACCCGGGACAGGTTATGGCTACACCTTC
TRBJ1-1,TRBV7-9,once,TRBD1,CASSLAGTGLFTEAFF,TGTGCCAGCAGCTTAGCCGGGACAGGGTTATTCACTGAAGCTTTCTTT
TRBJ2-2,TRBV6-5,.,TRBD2,CASSYSRGGDDGELFF,TGTGCCAGCAGTTACTCGAGGGGAGGGGATGACGGGGAGCTGTTTTTT
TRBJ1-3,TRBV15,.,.,CATSSAILSVSGNTIYF,TGTGCCACCAGCAGCGCTATCCTAAGCGTCTCTGGAAACACCATATATTTT
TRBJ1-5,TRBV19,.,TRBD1,CASSLPGTGNFGGNQPQHF,TGTGCCAGTAGTCTGCCGGGGACAGGGAACTTTGGGGGCAATCAGCCCCAGCATTTT
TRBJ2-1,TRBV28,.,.,CASSLPGQTPFADEQFF,TGTGCCAGCAGTTTACCCGGGCAGACTCCGTTTGCCGATGAGCAGTTCTTC
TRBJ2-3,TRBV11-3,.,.,CASTSWGADTQYF,TGTGCCAGCACCTCCTGGGGGGCAGATACGCAGTATTTT
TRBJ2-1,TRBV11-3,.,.,CASSLDGAVGQFF,TGTGCCAGCAGCTTAGATGGGGCAGTGGGGCAGTTCTTC
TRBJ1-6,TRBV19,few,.,CASSTGSGSPLHF,TGTGCCAGTAGTACAGGGTCGGGGTCACCCCTCCACTTT
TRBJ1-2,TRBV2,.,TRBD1,CASSELTGTGRVGGYTF,TGTGCCAGCAGTGAACTTACTGGGACAGGGCGAGTTGGGGGCTACACCTTC
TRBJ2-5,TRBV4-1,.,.,CASRLQGGQETQYF,TGCGCCAGCAGATTACAGGGAGGGCAAGAGACCCAGTACTTC
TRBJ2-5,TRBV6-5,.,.,CASSQLPSEATQYF,TGTGCCAGCAGTCAACTCCCAAGCGAAGCGACCCAGTACTTC
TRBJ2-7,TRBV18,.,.,CASSQGGDEQYF,TGTGCCAGCTCTCAAGGGGGGGACGAGCAGTACTTC
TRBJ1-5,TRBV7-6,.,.,CASSSKGDQPQHF,TGTGCCAGCAGCTCCAAGGGAGATCAGCCCCAGCATTTT
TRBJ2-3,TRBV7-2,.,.,CASSSWDTQYF,TGTGCCAGCTCCAGCTGGGATACGCAGTATTTT
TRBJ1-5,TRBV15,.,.,CATSRGAGEQPQHF,TGTGCCACCAGCAGGGGGGCAGGCGAACAGCCCCAGCATTTT
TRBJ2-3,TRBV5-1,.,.,CASSFVSEETTQYF,TGCGCCAGCAGCTTTGTTAGTGAGGAGACGACGCAGTATTTT
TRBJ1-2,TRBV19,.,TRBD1,CASRLGQGLYGYTF,TGTGCCAGTCGCCTGGGACAGGGTCTCTATGGCTACACCTTC
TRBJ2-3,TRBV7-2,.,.,CASSLAGVAVSTDTQYF,TGTGCCAGCAGCTTAGCAGGTGTAGCGGTTAGCACAGATACGCAGTATTTT
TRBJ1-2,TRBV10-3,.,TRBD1,CAISEARDSIYGYTF,TGTGCCATCAGTGAGGCTAGGGACAGCATCTATGGCTACACCTTC
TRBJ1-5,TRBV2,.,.,CASGTYSNQPQHF,TGTGCCAGCGGGACCTATAGCAATCAGCCCCAGCATTTT
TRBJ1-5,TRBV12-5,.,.,CASGSNPGQSGGNQPQHF,TGTGCTAGTGGTTCCAACCCTGGACAATCTGGGGGCAATCAGCCCCAGCATTTT
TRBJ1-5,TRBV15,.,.,CATSKADSNQPQHF,TGTGCCACCAGCAAAGCAGATAGCAATCAGCCCCAGCATTTT
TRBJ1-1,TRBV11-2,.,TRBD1,CASSVRDRRGEAFF,TGTGCCAGCAGCGTCCGGGACAGGAGAGGAGAAGCTTTCTTT
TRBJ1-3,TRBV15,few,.,CATSGQFGNTIYF,TGTGCCACCAGCGGACAGTTTGGAAACACCATATATTTT
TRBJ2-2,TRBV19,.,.,CASSTQDVTGELFF,TGTGCCAGTAGTACCCAGGACGTCACCGGGGAGCTGTTTTTT
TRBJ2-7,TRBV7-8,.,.,CASSLNRAPSEQYF,TGTGCCAGCAGTTTAAACAGGGCCCCCTCCGAGCAGTACTTC
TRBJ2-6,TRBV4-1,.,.,CASSQESGLQGSGANVLTF,TGCGCCAGCAGCCAAGAGTCGGGGCTCCAGGGATCTGGGGCCAACGTCCTGACTTTC
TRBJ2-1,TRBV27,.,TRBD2,CASSSPSSGSSYNEQFF,TGTGCCAGCAGTTCCCCCTCTAGCGGGAGCTCCTACAATGAGCAGTTCTTC
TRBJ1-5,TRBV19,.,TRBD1,CASSRGDRLINQPQHF,TGTGCCAGTAGTAGGGGGGACAGGCTTATCAATCAGCCCCAGCATTTT
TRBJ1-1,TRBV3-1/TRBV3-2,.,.,CASSPLLADSTEAFF,TGTGCCAGCAGCCCTTTATTGGCAGACAGCACTGAAGCTTTCTTT
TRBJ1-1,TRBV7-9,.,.,CASSRTHYLSAYMNTEAFF,TGTGCCAGCAGCCGAACTCACTACTTGTCTGCGTACATGAACACTGAAGCTTTCTTT
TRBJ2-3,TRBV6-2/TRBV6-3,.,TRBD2,CASSTGGTRRTDTQYF,TGTGCCAGCAGTACGGGAGGGACTAGAAGGACAGATACGCAGTATTTT
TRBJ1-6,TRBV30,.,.,CAWRTGVGDSPLHF,TGTGCCTGGAGGACAGGAGTAGGTGATTCACCCCTCCACTTT
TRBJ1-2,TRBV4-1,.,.,CASSQDDLGLSYGYTF,TGCGCCAGCAGCCAAGATGACTTGGGACTCAGCTATGGCTACACCTTC
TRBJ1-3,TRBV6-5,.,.,CAVSPGIAVFNTIYF,TGTGCCGTCTCGCCGGGCATCGCGGTCTTTAACACCATATATTTT
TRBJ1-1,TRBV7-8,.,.,CASSPKTRDLMNTEAFF,TGTGCCAGCAGTCCAAAAACCAGGGACCTCATGAACACTGAAGCTTTCTTT